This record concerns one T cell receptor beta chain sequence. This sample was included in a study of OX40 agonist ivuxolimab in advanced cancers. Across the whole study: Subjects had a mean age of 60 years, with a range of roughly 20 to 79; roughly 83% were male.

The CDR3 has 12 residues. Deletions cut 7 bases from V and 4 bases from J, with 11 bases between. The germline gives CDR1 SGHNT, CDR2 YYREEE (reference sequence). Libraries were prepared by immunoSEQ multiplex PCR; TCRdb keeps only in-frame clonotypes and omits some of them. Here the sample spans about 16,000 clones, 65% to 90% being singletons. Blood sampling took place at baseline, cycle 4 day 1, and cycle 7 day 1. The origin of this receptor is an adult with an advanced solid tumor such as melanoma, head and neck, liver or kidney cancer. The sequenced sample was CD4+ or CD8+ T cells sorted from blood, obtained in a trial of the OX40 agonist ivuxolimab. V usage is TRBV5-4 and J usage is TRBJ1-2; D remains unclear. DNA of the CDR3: TGTGCCAGCTCTGGGAATGGCTATGGCTACACCTTC. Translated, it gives CASSGNGYGYTF.